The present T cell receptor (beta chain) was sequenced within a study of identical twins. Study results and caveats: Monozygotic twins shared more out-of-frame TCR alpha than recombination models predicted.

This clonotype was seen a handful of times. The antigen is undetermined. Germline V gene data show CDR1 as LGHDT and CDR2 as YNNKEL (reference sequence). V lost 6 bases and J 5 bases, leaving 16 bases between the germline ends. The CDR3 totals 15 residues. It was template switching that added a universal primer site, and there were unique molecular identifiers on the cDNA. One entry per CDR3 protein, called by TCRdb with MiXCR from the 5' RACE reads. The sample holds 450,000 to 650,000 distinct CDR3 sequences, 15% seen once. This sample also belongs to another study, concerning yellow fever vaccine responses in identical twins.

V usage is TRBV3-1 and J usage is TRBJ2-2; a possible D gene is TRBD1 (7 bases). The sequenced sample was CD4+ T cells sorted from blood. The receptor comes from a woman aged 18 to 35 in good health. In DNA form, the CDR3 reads TGTGCCAGCAGAGGGGGGACAGCTCGGACCGGGGAGCTGTTTTTT. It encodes CASRGGTARTGELFF. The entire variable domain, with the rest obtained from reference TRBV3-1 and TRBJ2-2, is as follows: DTAVSQTPKYLVTQMGNDKSIKCEQNLGHDTMYWYKQDSKKFLKIMFSYNNKELIINETVPNRFSPKSPDKAHLNLHINSLELGDSAVYFCASRGGTARTGELFFGEGSRLTVL.